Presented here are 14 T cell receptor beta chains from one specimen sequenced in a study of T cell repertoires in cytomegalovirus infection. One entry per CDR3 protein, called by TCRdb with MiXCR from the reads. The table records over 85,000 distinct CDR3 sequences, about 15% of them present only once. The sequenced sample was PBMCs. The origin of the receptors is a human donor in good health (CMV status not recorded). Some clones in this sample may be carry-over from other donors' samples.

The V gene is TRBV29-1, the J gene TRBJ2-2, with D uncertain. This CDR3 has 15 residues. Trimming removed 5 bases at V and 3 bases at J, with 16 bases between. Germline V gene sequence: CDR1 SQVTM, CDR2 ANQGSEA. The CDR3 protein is CSVSSGGRDTGELFF. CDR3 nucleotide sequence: TGCAGCGTTTCCAGTGGCGGAAGGGACACCGGGGAGCTGTTTTTT.

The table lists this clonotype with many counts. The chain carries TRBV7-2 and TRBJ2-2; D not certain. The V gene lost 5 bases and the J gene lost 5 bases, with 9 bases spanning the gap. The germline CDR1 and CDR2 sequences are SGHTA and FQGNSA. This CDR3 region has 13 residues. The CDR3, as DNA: TGTGCCAGCAGCGGCAGTAGGACCGGGGAGCTGTTTTTT. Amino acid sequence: CASSGSRTGELFF.

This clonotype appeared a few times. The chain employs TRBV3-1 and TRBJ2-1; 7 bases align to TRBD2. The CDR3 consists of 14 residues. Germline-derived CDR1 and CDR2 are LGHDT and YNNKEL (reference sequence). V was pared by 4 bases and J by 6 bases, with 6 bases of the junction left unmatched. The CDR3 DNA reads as TGTGCCAGCAGCCCCGGACTAGATTCCAATGAGCAGTTCTTC. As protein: CASSPGLDSNEQFF.

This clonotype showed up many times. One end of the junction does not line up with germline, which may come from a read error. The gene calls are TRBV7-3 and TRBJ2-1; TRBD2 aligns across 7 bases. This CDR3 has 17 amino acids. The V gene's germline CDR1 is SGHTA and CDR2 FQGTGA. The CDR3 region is CASSITRGFREGDEQFF. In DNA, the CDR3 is TGTGCCAGCAGCATAACCCGGGGGTTTAGGGAGGGCGATGAGCAGTTCTTC. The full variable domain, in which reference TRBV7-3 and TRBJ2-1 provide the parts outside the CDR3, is GAGVSQTPSNKVTEKGKYVELRCDPISGHTALYWYRQSLGQGPEFLIYFQGTGAADDSGLPNDRFFAVRPEGSVSTLKIQRTERGDSAVYLCASSITRGFREGDEQFFGPGTRLTVL.

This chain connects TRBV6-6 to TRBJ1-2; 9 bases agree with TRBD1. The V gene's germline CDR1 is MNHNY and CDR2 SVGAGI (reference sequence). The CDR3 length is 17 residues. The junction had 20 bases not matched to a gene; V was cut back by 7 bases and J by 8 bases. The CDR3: CASIRTGGAGWSEGYTF. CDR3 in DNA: TGTGCCAGCATTCGAACAGGGGGCGCTGGATGGTCGGAAGGCTACACCTTC.

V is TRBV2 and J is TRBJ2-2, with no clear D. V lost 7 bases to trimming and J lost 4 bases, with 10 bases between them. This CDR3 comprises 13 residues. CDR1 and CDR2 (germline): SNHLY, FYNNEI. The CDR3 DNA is TGTGCCAGCAAGAGTGGGCCCACCGGGGAGCTGTTTTTT. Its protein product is CASKSGPTGELFF.

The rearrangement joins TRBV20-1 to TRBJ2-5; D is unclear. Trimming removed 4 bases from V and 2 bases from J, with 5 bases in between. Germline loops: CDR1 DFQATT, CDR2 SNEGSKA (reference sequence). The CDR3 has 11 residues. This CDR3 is CSATKQETQYF. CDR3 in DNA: TGCAGTGCTACTAAGCAAGAGACCCAGTACTTC.

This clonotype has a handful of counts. The CDR3 bases are TGTGCCTGGGCCTTAGCCAAAAACATTCAGTACTTC. It codes for CAWALAKNIQYF. The chain uses TRBV30 and TRBJ2-4; D gene uncertain. V gave up 5 bases and J gave up 0 bases, with 5 bases separating them. Germline assignment: CDR1 GTSNPN and CDR2 SVGIG (reference sequence). The CDR3 contains 12 residues.

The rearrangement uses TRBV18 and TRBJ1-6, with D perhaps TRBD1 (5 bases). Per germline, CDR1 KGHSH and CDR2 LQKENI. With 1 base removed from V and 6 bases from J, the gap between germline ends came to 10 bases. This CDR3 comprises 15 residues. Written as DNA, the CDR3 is TGTGCCAGCTCACCACGAGGGGAAGGTAATTCACCCCTCCACTTT. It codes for CASSPRGEGNSPLHF.

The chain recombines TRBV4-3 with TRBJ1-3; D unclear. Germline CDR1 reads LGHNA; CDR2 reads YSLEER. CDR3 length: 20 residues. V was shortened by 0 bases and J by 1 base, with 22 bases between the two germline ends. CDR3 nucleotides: TGCGCCAGCAGCCAAGAATTCTGGGAAGAGGGTTTTAGTTCTGGAAACACCATATATTTT. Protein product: CASSQEFWEEGFSSGNTIYF.

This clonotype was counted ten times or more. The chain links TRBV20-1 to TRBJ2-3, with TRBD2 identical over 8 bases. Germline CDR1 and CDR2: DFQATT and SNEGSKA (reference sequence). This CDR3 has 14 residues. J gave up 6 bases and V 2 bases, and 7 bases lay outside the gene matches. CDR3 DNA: TGCAGTGCTAGAAGTCGGGGGGGGATCGATACGCAGTATTTT. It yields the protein CSARSRGGIDTQYF.

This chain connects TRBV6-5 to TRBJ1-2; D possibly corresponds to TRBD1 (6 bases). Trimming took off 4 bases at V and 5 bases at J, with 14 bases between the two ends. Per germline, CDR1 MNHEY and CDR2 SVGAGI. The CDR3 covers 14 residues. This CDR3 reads CASSSRTDQYGYTF. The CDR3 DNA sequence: TGTGCCAGCAGTTCCCGGACAGATCAATATGGCTACACCTTC.

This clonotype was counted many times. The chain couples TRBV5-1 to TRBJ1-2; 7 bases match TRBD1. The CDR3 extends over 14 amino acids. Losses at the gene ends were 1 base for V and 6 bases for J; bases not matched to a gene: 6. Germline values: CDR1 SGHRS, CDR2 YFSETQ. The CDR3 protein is CASSLRQGFDGYTF. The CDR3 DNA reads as TGCGCCAGCAGCTTGAGACAGGGATTCGATGGCTACACCTTC.

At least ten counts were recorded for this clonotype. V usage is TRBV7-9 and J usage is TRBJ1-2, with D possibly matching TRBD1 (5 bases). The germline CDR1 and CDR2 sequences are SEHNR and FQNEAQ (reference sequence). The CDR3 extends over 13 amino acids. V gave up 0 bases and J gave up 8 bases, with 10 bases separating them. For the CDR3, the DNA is TGTGCCAGCAGCTTAGCGGGACGGTGGGGCTACACCTTC. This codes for CASSLAGRWGYTF.